A single TCR beta chain is shown here with its context. Its antigen target is currently unknown. Per-base qualities were not stored, and no clone one base away is much larger. For CDR1 and CDR2, the germline V gene (reference sequence) lists DFQATT and SNEGSKA. The junction carries 10 bases between V and J, which are trimmed by 1 base and 10 bases respectively. There are 11 amino acids in the CDR3, from cysteine to phenylalanine inclusive. Only the CDR3 DNA is retained, 33 bases long and in frame from the first base. This entry comes from a study of T cell changes during pregnancy in multiple sclerosis (dated by TCRdb to about 2019). For the wider study: Changes in the T cell repertoire over the course of pregnancy were examined in this study in women with multiple sclerosis.

Receptor libraries were prepared by the immunoSEQ multiplex PCR assay. TCRdb re-hosts the immuneACCESS table, in-frame sequences only. Its copies lack some clones; in the studies checked, an unresolved V gene accounts for under half of them, and the cause for the rest is not known. The sample data list around 99,000 clones, and roughly 92% of these were observed just once. Less than 0.85% of the sample lies in the top ten. The material sequenced was peripheral blood, taken in the third trimester of pregnancy. The V and J genes are TRBV20-1 and TRBJ1-2; the D gene assignment is ambiguous. The TCR originated in a female donor in good health, enrolled as a control in a pregnancy study. The DNA sequence follows: TGCAGTGCTAGAGTTGATAGCTTCTACACCTTC. This yields the protein CSARVDSFYTF.